At least ten counts were recorded for the clone carrying this T cell receptor beta chain. TCRdb reanalysed the RACE reads using MiXCR and keeps one entry per CDR3 protein. The sample lists some 77,000 distinct CDR3 sequences, under 13% occurring once. The sample originates from a study of human T cells and chemical hapten exposure. Study in general: Donors were sensitized with 2% DPC on the upper inner arm.

Germline V gives CDR1 SGHAT, CDR2 FQNNGV. V shed 4 bases and J shed 4 bases, with 10 bases lying between them. There are 13 residues in the CDR3. Documented time point: patch test 1, 2 weeks after DPC sensitization. As to treatment: therapeutic diphenylcyclopropenone sensitization with weekly scalp DPC. Only after blood had been drawn was each patch test applied. The source is a woman aged 45-60 years with alopecia areata. Some clones in this sample may be carry-over from other donors' samples. Specimen: whole blood, collected in connection with sensitization to the hapten diphenylcyclopropenone (DPC). The chain joins TRBV11-2 to TRBJ1-2, with D maybe TRBD1 (6 bases). The CDR3 loop reads CASSSPDSYGYTF. CDR3 DNA: TGTGCCAGCAGCTCCCCGGACAGCTATGGCTACACCTTC.